This T cell receptor beta chain came from a study of cytomegalovirus exposure and HLA in healthy donors. As for this clone: No antigen is known for it.

The PCR contained 60 Vbeta and 13 Jbeta primers. The data were produced by immunoSEQ multiplex PCR, yet TCRdb's version contains in-frame clones alone and is incomplete. The sample lists 78,000 or so clones; less than 85% were seen once. Notes on the study in general: A later analysis linked more than 15,000 TCR beta sequences to HLA alleles at 0.05 false discovery rate. Altogether, 150 or so TCR beta chains were recorded as cytomegalovirus-associated. According to an earlier analysis, most TCR beta V segments yielded productive rearrangements about 90% or about 30% of the time. In all likelihood, a cluster of highly shared sequence variants was a sequencing artifact.

Trimming cost V 4 bases and J 6 bases, with 22 bases left between them. The germline gives CDR1 SGHRS, CDR2 YFSETQ. This CDR3 spans 16 amino acids. This chain connects TRBV5-1 to TRBJ1-1; possibly TRBD1 for D (5 bases). The TCR was taken from a woman aged 45 to 65 in good health and CMV-seronegative. The sequencing input was PBMCs. The CDR3: CASSHWIAAGDPEAFF. The DNA of the CDR3 is TGCGCCAGCAGCCATTGGATTGCGGCGGGGGACCCTGAAGCTTTCTTT.